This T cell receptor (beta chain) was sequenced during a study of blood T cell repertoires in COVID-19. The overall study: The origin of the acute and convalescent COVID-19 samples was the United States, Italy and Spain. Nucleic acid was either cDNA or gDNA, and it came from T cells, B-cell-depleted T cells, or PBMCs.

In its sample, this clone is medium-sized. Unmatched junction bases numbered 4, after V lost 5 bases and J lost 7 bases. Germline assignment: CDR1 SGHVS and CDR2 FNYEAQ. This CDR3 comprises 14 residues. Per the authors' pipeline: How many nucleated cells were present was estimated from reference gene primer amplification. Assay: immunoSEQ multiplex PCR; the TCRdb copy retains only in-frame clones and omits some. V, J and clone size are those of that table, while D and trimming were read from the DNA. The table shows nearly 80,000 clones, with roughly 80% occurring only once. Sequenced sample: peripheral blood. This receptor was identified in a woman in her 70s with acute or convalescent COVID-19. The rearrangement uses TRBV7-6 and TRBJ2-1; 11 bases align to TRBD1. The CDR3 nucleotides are TGTGCCAGCAGCCGGACAGGGGGCATGAATGAGCAGTTCTTC. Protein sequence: CASSRTGGMNEQFF.